The entry below describes one T cell receptor beta chain. Its antigen remains unidentified. No base-level quality is on record; no much larger clone is a single base apart. The sample comes from a study of regulatory dendritic cells for organ transplantation (dated by TCRdb to about 2017). Context from the whole study: The TCRbeta repertoires of sorted naive and memory CD4+ and CD8+ T cells were sequenced before and after allostimulation with regulatory or mature dendritic cells.

Results and caveats for the whole study, not just this receptor: Naive CD4+ and CD8+ T cells showed highly diverse repertoires, whereas memory cells were less diverse and memory CD8+ cells were the most oligoclonal. Only a couple of subjects were sequenced, and the authors noted considerable between-individual heterogeneity in the alloreactive memory CD8+ T cell pool. Of the resting subsets, memory CD8+ T cells had the largest number of alloreactive TCR clonotypes. In both subjects, allostimulation led to expansion of memory CD8+ clones, although regulatory dendritic cells appeared to cause more limited expansion than mature dendritic cells did.

Naive T cells were sorted as CD45RA+ and memory T cells as CD45RO+ CD4+ or CD8+ cells by FACS. The T cells used for TCR sequencing were obtained from a couple of healthy control subjects. Unstimulated sorted T cell subsets were used as baseline controls for the mixed lymphocyte reactions. The Qiagen DNeasy Blood & Tissue Kit was used for extraction of genomic DNA. A multiplexed two-step PCR with Vbeta-specific forward primers and Jbeta-specific reverse primers was used to amplify the TCRbeta CDR3 regions. Through the immunoSEQ service, the TCRbeta libraries were run on an Illumina instrument for sequencing. For the original study's pipeline: V, D and J genes were assigned using IMGT annotation, and counts were corrected for multiplex PCR bias using synthetic CDR3 analogues. The immunoSEQ Analyzer calculated repertoire clonality as one minus the normalized Shannon entropy. Clonal expansion was defined using Fisher's exact test with Benjamini-Hochberg false discovery rate control and a two-tailed threshold of P<0.01. As stored in TCRdb, this immuneACCESS dataset retains in-frame rearrangements with V and J assigned. A fraction of the clones does not appear; measured against another copy, unresolved V genes explain less than half of the discrepancy, and the remainder lacks a known reason. V and J calls and clone size come straight from that table; D and trimming were deduced from the DNA. The sample data list about 29,000 clones, and 75% to 80% of these were observed just once. Of the sample, about 2.4% falls within the top ten clones.

The sequence was collected from a human donor in good health. Input material: memory CD4+ T cells from blood. The label giving this sample's cell subset or site can be read as: CD45RO+ memory T cells.

The CDR3: CASSQFFDRGYEQYF. In nucleotide form, the sequence is TGCGCCAGCAGCCAATTTTTTGACAGGGGCTACGAGCAGTACTTC. The receptor chain draws on TRBV4-3 and TRBJ2-7, with 8 junctional bases fitting TRBD1. CDR1 is given as LGHNA and CDR2 as YSLEER, both from the germline V gene. There are 15 amino acids in the CDR3, from cysteine to phenylalanine inclusive. The CDR3 DNA has 45 bases and is translated from base 1. Compared with germline, V lacks 2 bases and J lacks 3 bases; bases without a gene match: 6.